This T cell receptor beta chain was found in a study of blood T cell repertoires in COVID-19. Original data processing: Amplification of reference gene primers was used by the study to estimate nucleated cell counts. Sequencing was performed with immunoSEQ multiplex PCR; in TCRdb, only in-frame clones are kept and a portion is missing. That table furnishes V, J and clone size, whereas the DNA furnished D and trimming. Of around 40,000 clones listed, 70% to 90% are singletons. V gave up 7 bases and J gave up 4 bases, with 11 bases separating them. The CDR3 contains 12 residues. Germline V lookup: CDR1 SGDLS, CDR2 YYNGEE.

Sequencing input: peripheral blood. J is TRBJ1-2 and V is TRBV9; the D is unclear. The sequence was obtained from a human donor in a cohort sampled during active COVID-19. The CDR3 nucleotides are TGTGCCAGCGGGGAGCGATCCTATGGCTACACCTTC. It is translated as CASGERSYGYTF.